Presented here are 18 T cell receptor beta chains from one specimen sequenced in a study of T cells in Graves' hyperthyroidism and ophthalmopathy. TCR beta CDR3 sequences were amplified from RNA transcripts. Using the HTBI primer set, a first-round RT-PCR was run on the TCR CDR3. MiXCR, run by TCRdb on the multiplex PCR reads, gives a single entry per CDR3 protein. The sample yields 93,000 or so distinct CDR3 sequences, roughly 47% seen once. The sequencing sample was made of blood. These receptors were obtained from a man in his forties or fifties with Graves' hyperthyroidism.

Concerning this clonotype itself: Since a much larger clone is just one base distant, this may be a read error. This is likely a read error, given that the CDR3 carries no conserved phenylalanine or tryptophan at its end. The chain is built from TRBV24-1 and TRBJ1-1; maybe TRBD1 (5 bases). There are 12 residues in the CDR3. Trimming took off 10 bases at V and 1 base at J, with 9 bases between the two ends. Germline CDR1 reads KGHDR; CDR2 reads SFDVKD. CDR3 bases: TGTGCCACTCAGGGCTGGAACACTGAAGCTTTCCTT. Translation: CATQGWNTEAFL.

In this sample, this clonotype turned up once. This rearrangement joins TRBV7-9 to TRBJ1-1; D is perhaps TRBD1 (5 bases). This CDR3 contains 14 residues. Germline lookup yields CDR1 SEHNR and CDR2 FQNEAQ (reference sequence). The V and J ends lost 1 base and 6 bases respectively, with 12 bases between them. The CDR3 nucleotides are TGTGCCAGCAGCTTAGTTTGGGGGTCGGCTGAAGCTTTCTTT. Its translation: CASSLVWGSAEAFF.

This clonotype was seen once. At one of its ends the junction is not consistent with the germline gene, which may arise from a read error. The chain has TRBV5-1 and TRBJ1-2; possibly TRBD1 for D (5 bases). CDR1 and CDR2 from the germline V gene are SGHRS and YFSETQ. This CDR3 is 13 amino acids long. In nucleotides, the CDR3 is TGCTCCAGTAGCGGGAGCGGGGCGGATGGCTACACCTTC. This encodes CSSSGSGADGYTF.

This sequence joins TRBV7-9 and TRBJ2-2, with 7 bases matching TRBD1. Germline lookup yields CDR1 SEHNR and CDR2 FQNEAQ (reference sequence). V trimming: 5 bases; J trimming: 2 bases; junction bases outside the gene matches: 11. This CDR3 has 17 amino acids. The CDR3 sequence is CASSLPVGTANTGELFF. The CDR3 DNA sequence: TGTGCCAGCAGCCTACCAGTTGGGACAGCAAACACCGGGGAGCTGTTTTTT.

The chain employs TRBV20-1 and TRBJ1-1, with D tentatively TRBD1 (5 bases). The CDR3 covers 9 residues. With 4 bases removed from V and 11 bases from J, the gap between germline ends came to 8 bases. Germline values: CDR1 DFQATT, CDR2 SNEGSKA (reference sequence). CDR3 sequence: CSANRDAFF. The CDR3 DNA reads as TGCAGTGCTAACCGGGACGCTTTCTTT.

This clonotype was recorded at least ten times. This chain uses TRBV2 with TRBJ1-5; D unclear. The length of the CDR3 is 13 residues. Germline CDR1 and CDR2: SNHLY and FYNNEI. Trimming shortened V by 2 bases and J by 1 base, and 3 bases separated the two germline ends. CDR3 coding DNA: TGTGCCAGCAGTGAAATAAGCAATCAGCCCCAGCATTTT. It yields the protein CASSEISNQPQHF. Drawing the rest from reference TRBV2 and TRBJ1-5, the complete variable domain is EPEVTQTPSHQVTQMGQEVILRCVPISNHLYFYWYRQILGQKVEFLVSFYNNEISEKSEIFDDQFSVERPDGSNFTLKIRSTKLEDSAMYFCASSEISNQPQHFGDGTRLSIL.

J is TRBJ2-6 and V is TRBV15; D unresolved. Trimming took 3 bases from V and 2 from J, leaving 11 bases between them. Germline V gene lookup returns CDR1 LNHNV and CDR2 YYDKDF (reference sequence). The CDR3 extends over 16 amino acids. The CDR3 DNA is TGTGCCACCAGCAGTGAATACTTGCCTGGGGCCAACGTCCTGACTTTC. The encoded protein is CATSSEYLPGANVLTF.

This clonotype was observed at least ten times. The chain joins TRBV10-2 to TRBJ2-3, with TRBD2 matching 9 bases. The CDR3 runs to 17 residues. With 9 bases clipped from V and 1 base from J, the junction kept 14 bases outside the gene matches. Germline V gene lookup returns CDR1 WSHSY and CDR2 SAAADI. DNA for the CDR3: TGCGCCAGTACAAGGGGCGGGGGGGCCTTTGGCACAGATACGCAGTATTTT. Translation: CASTRGGGAFGTDTQYF.

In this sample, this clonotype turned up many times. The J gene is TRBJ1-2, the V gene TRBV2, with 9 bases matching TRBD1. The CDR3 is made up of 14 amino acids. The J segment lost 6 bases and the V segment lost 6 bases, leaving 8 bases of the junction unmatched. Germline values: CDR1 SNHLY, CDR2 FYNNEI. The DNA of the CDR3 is TGTGCCAGCAGGGCGTCAGACAGGGGGAATGGCTACACCTTC. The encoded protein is CASRASDRGNGYTF.

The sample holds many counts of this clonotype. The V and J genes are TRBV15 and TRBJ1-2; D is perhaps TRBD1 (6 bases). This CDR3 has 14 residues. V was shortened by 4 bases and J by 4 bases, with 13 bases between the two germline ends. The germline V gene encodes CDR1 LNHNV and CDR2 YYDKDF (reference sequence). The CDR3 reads CATSTGTGSYGYTF. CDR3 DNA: TGTGCCACCAGCACCGGAACAGGGAGCTATGGCTACACCTTC.

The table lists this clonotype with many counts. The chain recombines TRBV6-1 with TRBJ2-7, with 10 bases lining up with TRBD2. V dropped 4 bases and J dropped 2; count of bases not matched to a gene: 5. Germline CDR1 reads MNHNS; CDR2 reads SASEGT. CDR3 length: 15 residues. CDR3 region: CASSALAGVTYEQYF. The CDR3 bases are TGTGCCAGCAGTGCCCTAGCGGGAGTCACCTACGAGCAGTACTTC.

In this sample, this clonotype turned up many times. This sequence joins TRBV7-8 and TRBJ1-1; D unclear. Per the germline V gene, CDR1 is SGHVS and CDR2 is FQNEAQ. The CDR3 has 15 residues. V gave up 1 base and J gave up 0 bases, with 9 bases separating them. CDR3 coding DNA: TGTGCCAGCAGCTTAGTACAGAGCATGAACACTGAAGCTTTCTTT. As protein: CASSLVQSMNTEAFF.

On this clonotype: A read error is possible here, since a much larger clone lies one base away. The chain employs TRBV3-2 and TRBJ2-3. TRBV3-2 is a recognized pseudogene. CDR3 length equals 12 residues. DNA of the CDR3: TGTGCCAGCAGCCCGACCCCAGATGCGCAGTATTTT. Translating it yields CASSPTPDAQYF.

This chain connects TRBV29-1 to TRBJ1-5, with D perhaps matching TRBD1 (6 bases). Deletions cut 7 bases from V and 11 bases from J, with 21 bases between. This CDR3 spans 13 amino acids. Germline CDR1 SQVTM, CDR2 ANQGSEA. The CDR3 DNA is TGCAGCGCAGGGGCAGGCAATCAAGAGACCCAGCATTTT. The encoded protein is CSAGAGNQETQHF.

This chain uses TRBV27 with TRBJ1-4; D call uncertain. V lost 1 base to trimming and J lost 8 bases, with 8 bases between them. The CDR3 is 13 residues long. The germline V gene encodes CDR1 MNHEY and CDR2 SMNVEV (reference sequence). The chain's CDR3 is CASSLLGEEKLFF. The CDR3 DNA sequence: TGTGCCAGCAGTTTATTGGGCGAAGAAAAACTGTTTTTT.

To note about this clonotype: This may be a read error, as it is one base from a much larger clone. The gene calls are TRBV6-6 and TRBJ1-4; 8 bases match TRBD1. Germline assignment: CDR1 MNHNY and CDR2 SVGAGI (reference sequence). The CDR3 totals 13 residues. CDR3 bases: TGTGCCAGCAACAGGGGGACTAATGAAAAACTGTCTTTT. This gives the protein CASNRGTNEKLSF.

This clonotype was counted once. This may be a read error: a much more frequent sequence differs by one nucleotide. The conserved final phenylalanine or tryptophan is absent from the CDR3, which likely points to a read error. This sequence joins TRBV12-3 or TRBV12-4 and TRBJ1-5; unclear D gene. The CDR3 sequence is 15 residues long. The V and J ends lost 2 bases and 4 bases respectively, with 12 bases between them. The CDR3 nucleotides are TGTGCCAGCAGTTTATATTCACAGTTAAATCAGCCCCAGCATTAT. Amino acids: CASSLYSQLNQPQHY.

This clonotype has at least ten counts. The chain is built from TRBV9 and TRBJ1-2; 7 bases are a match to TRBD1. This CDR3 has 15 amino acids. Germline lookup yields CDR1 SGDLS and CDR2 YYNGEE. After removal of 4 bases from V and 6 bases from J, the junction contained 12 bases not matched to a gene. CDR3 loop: CASSPTPTGRNGYTF. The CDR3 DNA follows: TGTGCCAGCAGCCCTACTCCGACAGGGCGGAATGGCTACACCTTC.